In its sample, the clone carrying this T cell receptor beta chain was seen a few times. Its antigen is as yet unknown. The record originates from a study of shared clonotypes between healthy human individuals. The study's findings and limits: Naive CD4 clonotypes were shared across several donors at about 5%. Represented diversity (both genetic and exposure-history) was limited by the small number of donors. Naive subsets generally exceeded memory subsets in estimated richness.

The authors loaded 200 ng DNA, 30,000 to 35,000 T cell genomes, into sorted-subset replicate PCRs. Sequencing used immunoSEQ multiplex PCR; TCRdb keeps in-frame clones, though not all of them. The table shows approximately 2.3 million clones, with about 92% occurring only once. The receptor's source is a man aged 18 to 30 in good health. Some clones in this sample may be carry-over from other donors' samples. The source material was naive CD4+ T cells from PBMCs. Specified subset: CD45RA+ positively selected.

CDR3 loop: CASSTGTSGRNNEQFF. CDR3 nucleotide sequence: TGTGCCAGCAGTACCGGGACTAGCGGGAGAAACAATGAGCAGTTCTTC. The chain combines TRBV7-3 with TRBJ2-1; 14 bases align to TRBD2. Germline V CDR1 and CDR2: SGHTA, FQGTGA. V lost 6 bases, J lost 5 bases, and 6 bases stayed unmatched. CDR3 length equals 16 residues.